The next 11 T cell receptor beta chains were all read from a single sample in a study of PD-1 blockade in classical Hodgkin lymphoma. Every patient was affected by relapse after autologous stem cell transplantation, while exposure to brentuximab vedotin was not uniform. Some clones are missing from TCRdb's copy, which holds only in-frame ones; the method was immunoSEQ multiplex PCR. The data show 15,000 to 20,000 clones, approximately 72% seen once. The starting material was peripheral blood mononuclear cells (PBMCs), obtained at baseline. These receptors were taken from a human donor with classical Hodgkin lymphoma.

This clone occurred a few times. V usage is TRBV7-2 and J usage is TRBJ1-5; D is undetermined. Between the trimmed V and J ends, which lost 1 base and 5 bases, there was a span of 6 bases. The germline gives CDR1 SGHTA, CDR2 FQGNSA. The CDR3 totals 13 residues. The CDR3 protein is CASSLEPDQPQHF. As DNA, the CDR3 is TGTGCCAGCAGCTTAGAGCCGGATCAGCCCCAGCATTTT.

V is TRBV7-9 and J is TRBJ2-2; D possibly corresponds to TRBD2 (6 bases). Germline CDR1 reads SEHNR; CDR2 reads FQNEAQ (reference sequence). Trimming removed 5 bases from V and 2 bases from J, with 15 bases in between. The CDR3 covers 16 residues. The CDR3 nucleotides read TGTGCCAGCAGCCGAAACGGGGGTCTAAACACCGGGGAGCTGTTTTTT. Translated, it gives CASSRNGGLNTGELFF.

This clone was detected once. The V and J genes are TRBV10-3 and TRBJ2-7; D uncertain. This CDR3 is 13 amino acids long. Germline-derived CDR1 and CDR2 are ENHRY and SYGVKD. Trimming removed 2 bases at V and 7 bases at J, with 12 bases between. Written as DNA, the CDR3 is TGTGCCATCAGTGAGGCGAGCCTCGGAGAGCAGTACTTC. As protein: CAISEASLGEQYF.

The rearrangement links TRBV18 to TRBJ1-1; D remains unclear. The CDR3 has 16 amino acids. Germline-derived CDR1 and CDR2 are KGHSH and LQKENI. Trimming removed 2 bases at V and 2 bases at J, with 15 bases between. The CDR3: CASSPTGRTTNTEAFF. CDR3 DNA sequence: TGTGCCAGCTCACCAACTGGCAGGACTACTAACACTGAAGCTTTCTTT.

CDR3 region: CASSPDRAEQYF. The CDR3, as DNA: TGTGCCAGCAGCCCTGACAGAGCCGAGCAGTACTTC. The chain has TRBV7-9 and TRBJ2-7; maybe TRBD1 (5 bases). This CDR3 has 12 residues. Germline-derived CDR1 and CDR2 are SEHNR and FQNEAQ (reference sequence). V was trimmed by 5 bases and J by 6 bases, leaving 11 bases between them.

The chain recombines TRBV19 with TRBJ1-5; D not resolved. Germline CDR1 reads LNHDA; CDR2 reads SQIVND (reference sequence). V shed 6 bases and J shed 9 bases, with 6 bases lying between them. This CDR3 has 10 amino acids. The CDR3 here is CASSGAPQHF. The CDR3 DNA reads as TGTGCCAGTAGCGGAGCGCCCCAGCATTTT.

This chain links TRBV15 with TRBJ1-2; D is perhaps TRBD1 (5 bases). The CDR3 sequence is 14 residues long. Trimming cost V 1 base and J 7 bases, with 13 bases left between them. Looked up from germline, CDR1 is LNHNV and CDR2 is YYDKDF (reference sequence). The CDR3 region is CATSRGGAGFGYTF. In DNA, the CDR3 is TGTGCCACCAGCAGAGGAGGGGCAGGGTTTGGCTACACCTTC.

This rearrangement joins TRBV7-2 to TRBJ2-6; D is unresolved. CDR3 length: 17 residues. Germline V gene sequence: CDR1 SGHTA, CDR2 FQGNSA. The V and J ends lost 5 bases and 0 bases respectively, with 14 bases between them. CDR3 in amino acids: CASSPQTQSSGANVLTF. The CDR3 DNA reads as TGTGCCAGCAGCCCCCAGACACAGAGCTCTGGGGCCAACGTCCTGACTTTC.

This chain links TRBV27 with TRBJ1-5; D uncertain. The germline gives CDR1 MNHEY, CDR2 SMNVEV (reference sequence). V shed 6 bases and J shed 0 bases, with 9 bases lying between them. This CDR3 has 14 amino acids. The DNA for the CDR3 is TGTGCCAGCAGAAGCCAGAATAGCAATCAGCCCCAGCATTTT. Translation gives CASRSQNSNQPQHF.

The genes are TRBV14 and TRBJ2-7, with D unclear. The CDR3 runs to 12 residues. The V end lost 4 bases, the J end lost 3 bases, and 7 bases lay between the germline ends. CDR1 is SGHDN and CDR2 is FVKESK in the germline V gene. This CDR3 is CASSPLGYEQYF. Written as DNA, the CDR3 is TGTGCCAGCAGCCCCCTCGGCTACGAGCAGTACTTC.

On this clone: Sequence at one end of the junction differs from germline and may be a read error. DNA for the CDR3: TGTGCCAGCAGCCGGTCGGAAATAGACCCGGTGCACTTC. Amino acid sequence: CASSRSEIDPVHF. The chain uses TRBV4-2 and TRBJ2-5, with D hard to call. The CDR3 covers 13 residues. Per the germline V gene, CDR1 is LGHNA and CDR2 is YNFKEQ.